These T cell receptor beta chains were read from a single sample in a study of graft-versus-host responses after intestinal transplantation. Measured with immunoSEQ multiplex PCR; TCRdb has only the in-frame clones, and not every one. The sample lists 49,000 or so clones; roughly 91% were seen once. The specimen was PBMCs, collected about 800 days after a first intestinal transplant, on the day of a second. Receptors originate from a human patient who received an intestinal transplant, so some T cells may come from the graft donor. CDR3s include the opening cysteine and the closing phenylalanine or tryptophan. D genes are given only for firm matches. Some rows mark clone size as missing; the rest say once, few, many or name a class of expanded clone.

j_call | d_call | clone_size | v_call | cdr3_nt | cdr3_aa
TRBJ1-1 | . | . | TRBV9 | TGTGCCAGCAGCGCACAGGGAGTCGACACTGAAGCTTTCTTT | CASSAQGVDTEAFF
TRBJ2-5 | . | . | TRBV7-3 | TGTGCCAGCAGCTTAACAGGCGGGATTCCAGAGACCCAGTACTTC | CASSLTGGIPETQYF
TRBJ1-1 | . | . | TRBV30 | TGTGCCTGGACAGGTTGGATGAACACTGAAGCTTTCTTT | CAWTGWMNTEAFF
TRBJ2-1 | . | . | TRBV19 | TGTGCCAGTTCTGGACAGGAGGGCGGGAGAGTGTACAATGAGCAGTTCTTC | CASSGQEGGRVYNEQFF
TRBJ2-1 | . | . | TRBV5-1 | TGCGCCAGCAGCTTGGGGCCGGGGAGTTCCTACAATGAGCAGTTCTTC | CASSLGPGSSYNEQFF
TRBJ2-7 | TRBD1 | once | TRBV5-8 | TGTGCCAGCAGCTCCCTCGGGACAGCCCCCTCCTACGAGCAGTACTTC | CASSSLGTAPSYEQYF
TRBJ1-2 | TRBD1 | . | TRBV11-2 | TGTGCCAGCAGCCCAGGGGGGGGGCGTCGCTATGGCTACACCTTC | CASSPGGGRRYGYTF
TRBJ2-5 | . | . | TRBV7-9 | TGTGCCAGCAGCTTTGACAGGCACAAGGAGACCCAGTACTTC | CASSFDRHKETQYF
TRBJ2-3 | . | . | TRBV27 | TGTGCCAGCAGGGGATACGGGAGAAACACAGATACGCAGTATTTT | CASRGYGRNTDTQYF
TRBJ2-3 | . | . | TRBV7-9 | TGTGCCAGCAGCTCGTGGGCCTCGGGAGATACGCAGTATTTT | CASSSWASGDTQYF
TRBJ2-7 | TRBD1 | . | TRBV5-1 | TGCGCCAGCAGCCCCAGGACAGGGGGGCTCTCCTACGAGCAGTACTTC | CASSPRTGGLSYEQYF
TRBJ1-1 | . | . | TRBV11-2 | TGTGCCAGCAGCCCTCATTTGATGGACACTGAAGCTTTCTTT | CASSPHLMDTEAFF
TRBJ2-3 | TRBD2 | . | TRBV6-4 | TGTGCCAGCAGACGGACTAGCGGGAGTAGTACAGATACGCAGTATTTT | CASRRTSGSSTDTQYF
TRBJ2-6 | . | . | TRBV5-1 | TGCGCCAGCAGCCCCCAATCTGGGGCCAACGTCCTGACTTTC | CASSPQSGANVLTF
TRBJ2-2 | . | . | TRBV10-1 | TGCGCCAGCAGTCCGACAAGGAACACCGGGGAGCTGTTTTTT | CASSPTRNTGELFF
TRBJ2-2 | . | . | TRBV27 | TGTGCCAGCAGTCTAGGACAGACCGGGGAGCTGTTTTTT | CASSLGQTGELFF
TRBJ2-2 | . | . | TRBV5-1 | TGCGCCAGCAGCTTGAGCGCCTCACACACCGGGGAGCTGTTTTTT | CASSLSASHTGELFF
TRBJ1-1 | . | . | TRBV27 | TGTGCCAGCAGTTTAATGACAGGTATGAACACTGAAGCTTTCTTT | CASSLMTGMNTEAFF
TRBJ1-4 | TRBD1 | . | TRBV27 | TGTGCCAGCAGTTTATCAGCAGGGGGCTCAACTAATGAAAAACTGTTTTTT | CASSLSAGGSTNEKLFF
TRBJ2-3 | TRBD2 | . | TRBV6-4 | TGTGCCAGCGGGACTAGCGGGAGAGATACGCAGTATTTT | CASGTSGRDTQYF
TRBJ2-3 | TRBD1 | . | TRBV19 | TGTGCCAGTTCCCCGGGACAGAGATTCTCAGATACGCAGTATTTT | CASSPGQRFSDTQYF
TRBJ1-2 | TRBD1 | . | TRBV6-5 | TGTGCCAGCACCCCGGGACAGGGAATCTCCTATGGCTACACCTTC | CASTPGQGISYGYTF
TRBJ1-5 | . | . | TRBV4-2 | TGTGCCAGCAGCCAAGATCGGGGGGTGGGGGCCCAGCATTTT | CASSQDRGVGAQHF
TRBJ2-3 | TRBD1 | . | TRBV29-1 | TGCAGCGTTGTCTACAGGGGCGCAGATACGCAGTATTTT | CSVVYRGADTQYF
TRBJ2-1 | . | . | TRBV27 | TGTGCCAGCAGTTTATCCGGGAGCTCCTACAATGAGCAGTTCTTC | CASSLSGSSYNEQFF